One sample yielded the 4 T cell receptor beta chains listed below, sequenced in a study of shared clonotypes between healthy human individuals. Only in-frame clones appear in the TCRdb table, and some are missing; sequencing was by immunoSEQ multiplex PCR. In the table there are 490,000 or so clones, 79% of which are singletons. Material: PBMCs. The receptors were gathered from a woman in her thirties or forties in good health. Some clones in this sample may be carry-over from other donors' samples.

This clone has at least ten counts. The sample holds other DNA sequences that translate to the same CDR3. The chain recombines TRBV7-3 with TRBJ1-1; perhaps TRBD1 as D (5 bases). Germline V lookup: CDR1 SGHTA, CDR2 FQGTGA. The CDR3 has 15 residues. V was pared by 0 bases and J by 4 bases, with 12 bases between. CDR3 in DNA: TGTGCCAGCAGCTTAACGGGGGGTCCGGGCACTGAAGCTTTCTTT. Amino acids: CASSLTGGPGTEAFF. Variable domain in full (rest from reference TRBV7-3 and TRBJ1-1): GAGVSQTPSNKVTEKGKYVELRCDPISGHTALYWYRQSLGQGPEFLIYFQGTGAADDSGLPNDRFFAVRPEGSVSTLKIQRTERGDSAVYLCASSLTGGPGTEAFFGQGTRLTVV.

The chain couples TRBV27 to TRBJ1-1, with 7 bases aligning to TRBD1. Germline V gives CDR1 MNHEY, CDR2 SMNVEV (reference sequence). The CDR3 is 14 residues long. J gave up 4 bases and V 5 bases, and 7 bases lay outside the gene matches. Here the CDR3 reads CASSVQGRGTEAFF. CDR3 nucleotides: TGTGCCAGCAGTGTACAGGGGAGAGGCACTGAAGCTTTCTTT.

The V gene is TRBV28, the J gene TRBJ2-6, with TRBD1 matching 10 bases. The CDR3 has 17 amino acids. Germline-derived CDR1 and CDR2 are MDHEN and SYDVKM. J lost 0 bases, V lost 8 bases, and 7 bases had no gene match. CDR3 coding DNA: TGTGCCAGCGGTTCCGGGACAGGGGTCTCTGGGGCCAACGTCCTGACTTTC. Protein sequence: CASGSGTGVSGANVLTF. Complete variable domain (other parts from reference TRBV28 and TRBJ2-6): DVKVTQSSRYLVKRTGEKVFLECVQDMDHENMFWYRQDPGLGLRLIYFSYDVKMKEKGDIPEGYSVSREKKERFSLILESASTNQTSMYLCASGSGTGVSGANVLTFGAGSRLTVL.

This chain uses TRBV5-4 with TRBJ2-2; 7 bases are shared with TRBD2. Unmatched junction bases numbered 10, after V lost 4 bases and J lost 4 bases. CDR1 and CDR2 (germline): SGHNT, YYREEE (reference sequence). The CDR3 is 16 amino acids. The CDR3 here is CASSPRGGRGTGELFF. DNA for the CDR3: TGTGCCAGCAGCCCCCGGGGCGGGAGAGGCACCGGGGAGCTGTTTTTT. The full variable domain, completed using reference TRBV5-4 and TRBJ2-2, is ETGVTQSPTHLIKTRGQQVTLRCSSQSGHNTVSWYQQALGQGPQFIFQYYREEENGRGNFPPRFSGLQFPNYSSELNVNALELDDSALYLCASSPRGGRGTGELFFGEGSRLTVL.